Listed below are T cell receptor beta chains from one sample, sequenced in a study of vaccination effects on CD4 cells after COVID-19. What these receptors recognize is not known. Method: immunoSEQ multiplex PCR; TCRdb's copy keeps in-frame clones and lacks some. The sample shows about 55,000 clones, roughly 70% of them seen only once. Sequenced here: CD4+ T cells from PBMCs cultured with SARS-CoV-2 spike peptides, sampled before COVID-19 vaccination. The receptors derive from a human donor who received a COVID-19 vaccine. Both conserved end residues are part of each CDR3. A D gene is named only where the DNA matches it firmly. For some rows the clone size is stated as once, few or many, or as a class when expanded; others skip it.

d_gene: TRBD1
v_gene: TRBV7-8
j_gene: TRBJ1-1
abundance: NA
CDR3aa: CASKPDRANEAFF
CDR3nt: TGTGCCAGCAAACCGGACAGGGCAAATGAAGCTTTCTTT

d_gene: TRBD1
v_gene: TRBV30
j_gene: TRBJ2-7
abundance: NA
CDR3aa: CAWSRDRAYEQYF
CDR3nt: TGTGCCTGGAGCCGGGACAGGGCCTACGAGCAGTACTTC

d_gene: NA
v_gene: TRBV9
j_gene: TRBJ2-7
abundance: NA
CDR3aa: CASSVVVQGTGEQYF
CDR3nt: TGTGCCAGCAGCGTAGTTGTACAGGGTACGGGGGAGCAGTACTTC

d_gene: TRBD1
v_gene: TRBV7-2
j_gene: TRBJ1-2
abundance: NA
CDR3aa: CASRYQTGDGYTF
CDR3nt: TGTGCCAGCAGATATCAAACAGGGGATGGCTACACCTTC

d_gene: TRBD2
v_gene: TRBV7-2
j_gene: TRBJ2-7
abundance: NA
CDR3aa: CASSLAWTSDYEQYF
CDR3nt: TGTGCCAGCAGCTTAGCGTGGACTAGCGACTACGAGCAGTACTTC

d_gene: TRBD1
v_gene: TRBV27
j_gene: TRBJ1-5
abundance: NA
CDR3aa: CASRGVQGRNQPQHF
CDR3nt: TGTGCCAGCAGGGGGGTACAGGGGCGAAATCAGCCCCAGCATTTT

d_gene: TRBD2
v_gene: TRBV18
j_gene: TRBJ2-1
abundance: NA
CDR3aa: CASSPPGTSGYNEQFF
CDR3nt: TGTGCCAGCTCACCCCCCGGGACTAGCGGATACAATGAGCAGTTCTTC

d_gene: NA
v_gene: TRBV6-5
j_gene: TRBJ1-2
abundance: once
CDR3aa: CASRAASFYGYTF
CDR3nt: TGTGCCAGCAGGGCCGCCAGCTTCTATGGCTACACCTTC

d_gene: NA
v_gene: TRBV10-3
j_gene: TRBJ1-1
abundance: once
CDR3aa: CAINGGRQDTEAFF
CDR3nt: TGTGCCATCAACGGTGGGAGACAGGACACTGAAGCTTTCTTT

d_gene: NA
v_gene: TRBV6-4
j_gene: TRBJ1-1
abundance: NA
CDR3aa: CASSDGGRMNTEAFF
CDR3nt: TGTGCCAGCAGTGACGGGGGACGGATGAACACTGAAGCTTTCTTT

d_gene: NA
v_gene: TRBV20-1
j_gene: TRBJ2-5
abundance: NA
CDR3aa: CSAVRGETQYF
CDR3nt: TGCAGTGCGGTTAGAGGGGAGACCCAGTACTTC

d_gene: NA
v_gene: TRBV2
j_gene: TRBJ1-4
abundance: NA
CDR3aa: CASQVGSPNEKLFF
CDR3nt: TGTGCCAGCCAGGTTGGCAGTCCAAATGAAAAACTGTTTTTT

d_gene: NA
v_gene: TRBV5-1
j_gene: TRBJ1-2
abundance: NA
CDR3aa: CASSLDLGRSYGYTF
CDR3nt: TGCGCCAGCAGCTTGGACCTCGGACGGTCGTATGGCTACACCTTC

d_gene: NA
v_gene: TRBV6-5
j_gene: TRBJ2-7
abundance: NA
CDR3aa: CASSSGQGVYEQYF
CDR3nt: NA

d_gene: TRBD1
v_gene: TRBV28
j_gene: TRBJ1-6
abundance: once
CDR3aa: CASRSGTGGNSPLHF
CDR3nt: TGTGCCAGCAGATCCGGGACAGGGGGGAATTCACCCCTCCACTTT

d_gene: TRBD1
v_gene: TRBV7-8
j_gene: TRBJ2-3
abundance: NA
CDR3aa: CASSHSPDRVTDTQYF
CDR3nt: TGTGCCAGCAGTCATTCCCCGGACAGGGTTACAGATACGCAGTATTTT

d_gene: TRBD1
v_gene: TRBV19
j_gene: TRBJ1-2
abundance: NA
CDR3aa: CASSTTGGRNYGYTF
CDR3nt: TGTGCCAGTAGCACAACAGGGGGCCGAAACTATGGCTACACCTTC

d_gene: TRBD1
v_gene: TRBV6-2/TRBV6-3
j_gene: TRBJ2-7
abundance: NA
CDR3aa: CASSYTGGEQYF
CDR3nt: TGTGCCAGCAGTTACACAGGGGGCGAGCAGTACTTC

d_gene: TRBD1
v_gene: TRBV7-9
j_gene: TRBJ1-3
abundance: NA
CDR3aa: CASSPLWTGSGNTIYF
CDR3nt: TGTGCCAGCAGCCCACTATGGACAGGGTCTGGAAACACCATATATTTT

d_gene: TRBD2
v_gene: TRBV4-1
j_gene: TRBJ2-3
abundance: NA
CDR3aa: CASSQDRTGTSGSAGNTQYF
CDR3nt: TGCGCCAGCAGCCAAGATCGGACCGGGACTAGCGGGAGTGCGGGGAATACGCAGTATTTT

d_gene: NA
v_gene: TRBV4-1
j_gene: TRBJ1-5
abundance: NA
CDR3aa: CASSQVVVGGPKQPQHF
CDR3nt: TGCGCCAGCAGCCAAGTAGTTGTCGGAGGGCCCAAGCAGCCCCAGCATTTT

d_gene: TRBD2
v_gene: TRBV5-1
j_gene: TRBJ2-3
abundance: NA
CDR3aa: CASQPLEGGPDTQYF
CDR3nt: TGCGCCAGCCAGCCCCTCGAGGGAGGGCCAGATACGCAGTATTTT

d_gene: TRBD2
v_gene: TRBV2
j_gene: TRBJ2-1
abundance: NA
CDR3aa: CASREGLAGNEQFF
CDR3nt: TGTGCCAGCAGGGAGGGACTAGCGGGCAATGAGCAGTTCTTC

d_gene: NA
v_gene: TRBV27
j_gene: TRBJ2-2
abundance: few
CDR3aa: CASSLRGSGELFF
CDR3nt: TGTGCCAGCAGTTTAAGGGGATCCGGGGAGCTGTTTTTT

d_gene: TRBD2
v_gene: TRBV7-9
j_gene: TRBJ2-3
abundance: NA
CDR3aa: CASSSVAGGTDTQYF
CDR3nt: TGTGCCAGCAGCTCCGTAGCGGGAGGGACAGATACGCAGTATTTT

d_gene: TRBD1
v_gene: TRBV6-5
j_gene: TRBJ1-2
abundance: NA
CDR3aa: CASSRRDRVNYGYTF
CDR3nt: TGTGCCAGCAGTCGCCGGGACAGGGTTAACTATGGCTACACCTTC

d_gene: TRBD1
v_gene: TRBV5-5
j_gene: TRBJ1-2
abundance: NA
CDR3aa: CASSRLWDRGKGYTF
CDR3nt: TGTGCCAGCAGCCGACTCTGGGACAGGGGAAAGGGCTACACCTTC

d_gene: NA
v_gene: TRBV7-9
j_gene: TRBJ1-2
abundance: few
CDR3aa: CASSLLFGYTF
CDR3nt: TGTGCCAGCAGCTTATTGTTTGGCTACACCTTC

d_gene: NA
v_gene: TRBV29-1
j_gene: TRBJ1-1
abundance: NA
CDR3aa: CSVEVAGENTEAFF
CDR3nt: TGCAGCGTTGAAGTCGCGGGGGAGAACACTGAAGCTTTCTTT

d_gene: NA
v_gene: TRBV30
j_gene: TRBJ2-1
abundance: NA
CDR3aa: CAWSGYNWDPRRYNEQFF
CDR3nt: TGTGCCTGGAGTGGGTACAATTGGGACCCCCGGAGATACAATGAGCAGTTCTTC

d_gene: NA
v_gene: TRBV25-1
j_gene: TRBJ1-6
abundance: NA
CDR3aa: CASKESSYNSPLHF
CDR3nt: TGTGCCAGCAAAGAGAGCTCCTATAATTCACCCCTCCACTTT

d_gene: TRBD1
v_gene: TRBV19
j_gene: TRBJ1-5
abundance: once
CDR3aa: CASTGTGINQPQHF
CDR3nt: TGTGCCAGTACCGGGACAGGGATCAATCAGCCCCAGCATTTT

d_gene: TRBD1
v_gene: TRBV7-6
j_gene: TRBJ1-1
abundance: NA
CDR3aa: CASSLGDRGWNTEAFF
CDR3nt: TGTGCCAGCAGCTTAGGGGACAGGGGATGGAACACTGAAGCTTTCTTT

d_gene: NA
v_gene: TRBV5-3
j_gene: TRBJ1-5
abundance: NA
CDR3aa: CARSLGGAVGNQPQHF
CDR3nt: TGTGCCAGAAGCTTGGGGGGGGCAGTTGGCAATCAGCCCCAGCATTTT

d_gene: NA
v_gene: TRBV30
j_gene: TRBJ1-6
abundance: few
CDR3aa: CAWSVQSDSPLHF
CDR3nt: TGTGCCTGGAGTGTACAATCCGATTCACCCCTCCACTTT

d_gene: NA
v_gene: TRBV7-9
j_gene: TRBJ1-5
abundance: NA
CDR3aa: CASSLGPPGGNQPQHF
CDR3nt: TGTGCCAGCAGCTTAGGGCCCCCGGGTGGCAATCAGCCCCAGCATTTT